This record looks at one T cell receptor beta chain sequence and its context. With 60 Vbeta and 13 Jbeta primers, the PCR was carried out. The data were produced by immunoSEQ multiplex PCR, yet TCRdb's version contains in-frame clones alone and is incomplete. The sample includes 95,000 to 150,000 clones, 66% seen only once; the top ten take more than 1.5%. This entry is derived from a study of cytomegalovirus exposure and HLA in healthy donors. The J segment lost 4 bases and the V segment lost 0 bases, leaving 2 bases of the junction unmatched. The CDR3 is made up of 15 amino acids. CDR1 MGHRA and CDR2 YSYEKL come from the germline V gene.

This receptor was obtained from a man aged 18 to 35 in good health and CMV-seronegative. Sequencing was carried out using PBMCs. The V and J genes are TRBV4-1 and TRBJ2-1; 8 bases agree with TRBD2. The CDR3 here is CASSQESGGYNEQFF. The CDR3 coding sequence is TGCGCCAGCAGCCAAGAAAGCGGGGGTTACAATGAGCAGTTCTTC.